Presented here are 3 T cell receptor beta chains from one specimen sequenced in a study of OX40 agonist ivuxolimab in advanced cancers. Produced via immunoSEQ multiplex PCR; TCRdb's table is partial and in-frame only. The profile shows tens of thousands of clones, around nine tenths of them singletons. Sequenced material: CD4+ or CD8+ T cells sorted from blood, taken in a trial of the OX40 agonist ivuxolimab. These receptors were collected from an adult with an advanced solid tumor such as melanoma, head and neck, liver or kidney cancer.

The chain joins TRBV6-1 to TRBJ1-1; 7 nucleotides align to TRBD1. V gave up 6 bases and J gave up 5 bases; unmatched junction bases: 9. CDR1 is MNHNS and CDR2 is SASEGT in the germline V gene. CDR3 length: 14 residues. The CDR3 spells CASRDSRGGTEAFF. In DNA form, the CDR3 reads TGTGCCAGCAGAGATTCCAGGGGGGGGACTGAAGCTTTCTTT.

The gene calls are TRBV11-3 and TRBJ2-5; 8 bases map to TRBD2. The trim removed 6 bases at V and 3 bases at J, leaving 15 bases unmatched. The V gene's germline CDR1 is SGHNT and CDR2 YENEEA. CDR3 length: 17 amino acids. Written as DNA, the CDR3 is TGTGCCAGCAGAGCTCCAAGAGGTAGCGGGGTTAAAGAGACCCAGTACTTC. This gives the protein CASRAPRGSGVKETQYF.

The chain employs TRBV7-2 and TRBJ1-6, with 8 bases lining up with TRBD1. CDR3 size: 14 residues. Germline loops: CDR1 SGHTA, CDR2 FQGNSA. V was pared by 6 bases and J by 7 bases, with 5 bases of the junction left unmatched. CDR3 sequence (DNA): TGTGCCAGCAGAACCGGGACAGGCAATTCACCCCTCCACTTT. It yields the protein CASRTGTGNSPLHF.